This T cell receptor beta chain emerged from a study of memory CD4+ T cells and cytomegalovirus serostatus. Study-level findings and limits: About two fifths of the roughly 150 known CMV-associated TCRbeta sequences appeared in CD4+ memory. A US-trained random forest predicted CMV serostatus with median AUC 0.91.

Single viable CD3+CD4+CD8-CD45RO+ cells were sorted as the memory CD4+ T cells. Total CD4+ T cells were enriched by CD4 positive selection. Original methodology: After removing out-of-frame reads, millions of distinct TCRbeta sequences remained. This table comes from immunoSEQ multiplex PCR, and its TCRdb copy is limited to in-frame clones, with some not included. The DNA gave D and trimming, while V, J and clone size come from that table. The sample lists 40,000 to 50,000 clones, over 65% seen once, with 1.5% to 2.5% in the top ten. J gave up 6 bases and V 3 bases, and 3 bases lay outside the gene matches. CDR1 is SGHAT, CDR2 FQDESV, per germline (reference sequence). CDR3 size: 13 residues. Note on this clone: Its antigen remains unknown.

Sequencing input: memory CD4+ T cells from blood. The sequence was collected from an adult in good health and CMV-seronegative. The V call is TRBV11-1, the J call TRBJ1-2; TRBD1 aligns across 8 bases. The DNA of the CDR3 is TGTGCCAGCAGCTTTTCAGGGGGCGATGGCTACACCTTC. Its translation is CASSFSGGDGYTF.